The clone carrying this T cell receptor (beta chain) was seen a handful of times. This record belongs to a study of identical twins. Each cDNA held unique molecular identifiers, and template switching gave it a universal primer site. TCRdb re-derived calls from the 5' RACE reads in MiXCR, one entry per CDR3 protein. The table lists around 140,000 distinct CDR3 sequences, 3% to 4.5% of them singletons. Germline values: CDR1 LGHDT, CDR2 YNNKEL (reference sequence). V lost 7 bases to trimming and J lost 7 bases; unmatched junction nucleotides: 9. There are 14 residues in the CDR3. Specimen: memory T cells sorted from blood. The receptor was derived from a man aged 18 to 30 in good health. The chain joins TRBV3-1 to TRBJ2-1, with TRBD1 matching 8 bases. The CDR3 protein is CASTTGTGWNEQFF. CDR3 sequence (DNA): TGTGCCAGCACCACCGGGACAGGTTGGAATGAGCAGTTCTTC.